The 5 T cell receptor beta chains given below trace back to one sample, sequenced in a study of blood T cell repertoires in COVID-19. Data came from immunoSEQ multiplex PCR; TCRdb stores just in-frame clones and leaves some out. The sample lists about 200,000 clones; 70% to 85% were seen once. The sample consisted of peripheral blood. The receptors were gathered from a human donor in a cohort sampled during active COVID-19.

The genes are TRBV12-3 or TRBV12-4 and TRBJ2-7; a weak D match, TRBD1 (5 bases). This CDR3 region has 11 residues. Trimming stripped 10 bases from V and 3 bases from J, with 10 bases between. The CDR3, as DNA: TGTGCCACCTCAGACAGCTACGAGCAGTACTTC. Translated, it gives CATSDSYEQYF.

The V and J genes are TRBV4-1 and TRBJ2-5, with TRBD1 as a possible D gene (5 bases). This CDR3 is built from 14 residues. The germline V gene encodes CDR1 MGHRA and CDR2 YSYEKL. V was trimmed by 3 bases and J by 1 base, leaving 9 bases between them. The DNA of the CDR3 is TGCGCCAGCAGCCAGATACAGGTCCAAGAGACCCAGTACTTC. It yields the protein CASSQIQVQETQYF.

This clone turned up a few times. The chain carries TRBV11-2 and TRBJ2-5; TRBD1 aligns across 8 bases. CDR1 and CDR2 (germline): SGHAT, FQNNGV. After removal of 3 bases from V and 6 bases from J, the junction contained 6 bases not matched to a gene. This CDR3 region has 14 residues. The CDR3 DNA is TGTGCCAGCAGCTTCCAGGGGGCGATGAAGACCCAGTACTTC. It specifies CASSFQGAMKTQYF.

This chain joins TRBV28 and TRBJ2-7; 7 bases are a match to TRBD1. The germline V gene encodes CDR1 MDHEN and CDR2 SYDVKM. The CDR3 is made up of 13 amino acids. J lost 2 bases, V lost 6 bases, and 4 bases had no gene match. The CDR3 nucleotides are TGTGCCAGCAGCTATGGACAGGCCTACGAGCAGTACTTC. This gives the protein CASSYGQAYEQYF. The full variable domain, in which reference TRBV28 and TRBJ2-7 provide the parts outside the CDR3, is DVKVTQSSRYLVKRTGEKVFLECVQDMDHENMFWYRQDPGLGLRLIYFSYDVKMKEKGDIPEGYSVSREKKERFSLILESASTNQTSMYLCASSYGQAYEQYFGPGTRLTVT.

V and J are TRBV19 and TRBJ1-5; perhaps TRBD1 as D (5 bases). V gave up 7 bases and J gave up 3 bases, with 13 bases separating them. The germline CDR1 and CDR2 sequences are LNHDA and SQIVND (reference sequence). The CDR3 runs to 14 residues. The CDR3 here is CASNPGRVNQPQHF. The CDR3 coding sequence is TGTGCCAGTAATCCCGGCAGGGTCAATCAGCCCCAGCATTTT.